These 17 T cell receptor beta chains share one sample of origin, sequenced in a study of shared T cell receptors in the human thymus. The data were produced by immunoSEQ multiplex PCR, yet TCRdb's version contains in-frame clones alone and is incomplete. Among some 700,000 clones listed, roughly 85% were seen once. These data also featured in a second study, about human thymus T cells.

Specimen: thymocytes. The receptor source for this set is a girl less than two years old with a congenital heart defect.

J is TRBJ1-1 and V is TRBV7-2; TRBD1 agrees at 10 bases. The V segment lost 5 bases and the J segment 8 bases; nucleotides outside the gene matches: 14. This CDR3 comprises 16 residues. Germline V gene data show CDR1 as SGHTA and CDR2 as FQGNSA. The CDR3, as DNA: TGTGCCAGCAGCCGAGACAGGGGGCGATTAAATTTAGAAGCTTTCTTT. Its protein is CASSRDRGRLNLEAFF.

In its sample, this clone was seen a few times. The chain uses TRBV29-1 and TRBJ1-1, with TRBD1 as a possible D gene (5 bases). V lost 3 bases to trimming and J lost 3 bases, with 11 bases between them. This CDR3 contains 13 residues. In germline, CDR1 is SQVTM, CDR2 ANQGSEA. CDR3 nucleotides: TGCAGCGTTGATAACAGGCTCGACACTGAAGCTTTCTTT. Protein product: CSVDNRLDTEAFF.

This chain connects TRBV6-5 to TRBJ2-4; D gene uncertain. CDR3 length: 14 residues. Germline V CDR1 and CDR2: MNHEY, SVGAGI. Trimming removed 2 bases from V and 4 bases from J, with 9 bases in between. The CDR3 region is CASSYTSRKNIQYF. CDR3 bases: TGTGCCAGCAGTTACACCTCGCGTAAAAACATTCAGTACTTC.

The chain joins TRBV2 to TRBJ1-1; D ambiguous. There are 18 residues in the CDR3. V was pared by 3 bases and J by 1 base, with 21 bases between. Germline CDR1 is SNHLY and CDR2 is FYNNEI. This CDR3 reads CASSDSDWGGLQNTEAFF. In nucleotides, the CDR3 is TGTGCCAGCAGTGATAGTGATTGGGGAGGACTACAGAACACTGAAGCTTTCTTT.

The genes are TRBV11-3 and TRBJ2-1, with 9 nucleotides matching TRBD1. With V trimmed by 5 bases and J by 3 bases, 11 bases remained unmatched. CDR1 and CDR2 from the germline V gene are SGHNT and YENEEA. CDR3 size: 17 residues. The CDR3 reads CASSLTRGQGNYNEQFF. CDR3 in DNA: TGTGCCAGCAGCCTCACCCGGGGACAGGGAAACTACAATGAGCAGTTCTTC.

The chain has TRBV6-6 and TRBJ1-5; 8 bases are shared with TRBD1. The CDR3 is made up of 15 amino acids. V shed 6 bases and J 0 bases; nucleotides not matched to a gene: 4. Germline V CDR1 and CDR2: MNHNY, SVGAGI (reference sequence). The DNA for the CDR3 is TGTGCCAGCAGGAGGGACAGGTCTAGCAATCAGCCCCAGCATTTT. This translates into CASRRDRSSNQPQHF.

The J gene is TRBJ1-6, the V gene TRBV28, with a weak D call TRBD1 (5 bases). This CDR3 is 18 amino acids long. Germline CDR1 MDHEN, CDR2 SYDVKM. Deletions cut 5 bases from V and 6 bases from J, with 23 bases between. CDR3 coding DNA: TGTGCCAGCAGTATCAGGGAAATCTGGTCCCCTTCTAATTCACCCCTCCACTTT. Amino acids: CASSIREIWSPSNSPLHF.

The chain uses TRBV27 and TRBJ2-7, with a weak D call TRBD2 (7 bases). The germline V and J ends were trimmed by 5 bases and 5 bases, with 22 bases remaining between them. This CDR3 has 16 amino acids. Germline CDR1 reads MNHEY; CDR2 reads SMNVEV (reference sequence). The CDR3 DNA sequence: TGTGCCAGCAGTCCCCATGGCGGGGGCCTATTCCACGAGCAGTACTTC. Amino acids: CASSPHGGGLFHEQYF.

V and J are TRBV5-1 and TRBJ1-2, with 10 bases fitting TRBD1. Germline CDR1 is SGHRS and CDR2 is YFSETQ. J gave up 8 bases and V 0 bases, and 7 bases lay outside the gene matches. This CDR3 has 15 amino acids. The CDR3 bases are TGCGCCAGCAGCTTGGAAAGAGGGACAGGGGACGGCTACACCTTC. This sequence encodes CASSLERGTGDGYTF. Full variable domain (remainder filled in from reference TRBV5-1 and TRBJ1-2): KAGVTQTPRYLIKTRGQQVTLSCSPISGHRSVSWYQQTPGQGLQFLFEYFSETQRNKGNFPGRFSGRQFSNSRSEMNVSTLELGDSALYLCASSLERGTGDGYTFGSGTRLTVV.

The V and J genes are TRBV7-2 and TRBJ1-6; no definite D call. Per germline, CDR1 SGHTA and CDR2 FQGNSA. V dropped 2 bases and J dropped 10 bases, with 15 bases sitting between them. CDR3 length: 15 residues. The CDR3 bases are TGTGCCAGCAGCTTAAGAGAGAACGGGTACTCACCCCTCCACTTT. Amino acids: CASSLRENGYSPLHF. Together with reference TRBV7-2 and TRBJ1-6, the CDR3 gives the full variable domain: GAGVSQSPSNKVTEKGKDVELRCDPISGHTALYWYRQSLGQGLEFLIYFQGNSAPDKSGLPSDRFSAERTGGSVSTLTIQRTQQEDSAVYLCASSLRENGYSPLHFGNGTRLTVT.

This clone was found once. This chain links TRBV2 with TRBJ1-4; a weak D match, TRBD1 (6 bases). V was pared by 5 bases and J by 0 bases, with 13 bases between. Germline V gene sequence: CDR1 SNHLY, CDR2 FYNNEI. This CDR3 contains 16 residues. The CDR3, as DNA: TGTGCCAGCAGTCCAAAAACAGGGTCAACTAATGAAAAACTGTTTTTT. Its protein product is CASSPKTGSTNEKLFF.

This chain connects TRBV6-6 to TRBJ1-2; D is uncertain. Germline loops: CDR1 MNHNY, CDR2 SVGAGI (reference sequence). V was shortened by 10 bases and J by 5 bases, with 20 bases between the two germline ends. The CDR3 is 14 residues long. CDR3 sequence: CATILFRVPYGYTF. The CDR3 region has the DNA TGTGCCACGATTCTTTTCCGGGTCCCATATGGCTACACCTTC.

This chain joins TRBV6-4 and TRBJ1-2, with D possibly being TRBD1 (5 bases). V was pared by 3 bases and J by 11 bases, with 19 bases between. The CDR3 totals 14 residues. CDR1 and CDR2 from the germline V gene are MRHNA and SNTAGT. In DNA form, the CDR3 reads TGTGCCAGCAGTGAGGAGAAGACATCAGGGATATACACCTTC. Translated, it gives CASSEEKTSGIYTF.

This sequence joins TRBV9 and TRBJ1-2, with D unresolved. This CDR3 comprises 13 residues. The germline V and J ends were trimmed by 2 bases and 1 base, with 6 bases remaining between them. Germline CDR1 is SGDLS and CDR2 is YYNGEE. The CDR3 reads CASSVVINYGYTF. CDR3 nucleotides: TGTGCCAGCAGCGTTGTAATTAACTATGGCTACACCTTC.

This chain uses TRBV21-1 with TRBJ1-2; the table's D call of TRBD1 was not tested on the DNA. TRBV21-1 is a known pseudogene. This CDR3 has 13 amino acids. As DNA, the CDR3 is TGTGCCAGCACCCACAGGGAACACTATGGCTACACCTTC. It encodes CASTHREHYGYTF.

This sequence joins TRBV6-5 and TRBJ1-5, with 7 bases aligning to TRBD1. V was clipped by 5 bases and J by 4 bases; unmatched bases: 8. The CDR3 length is 15 residues. Per germline, CDR1 MNHEY and CDR2 SVGAGI. The CDR3 DNA reads TGTGCCAGCAGTCAAAGGGACAGTATAAATCAGCCCCAGCATTTT. The encoded protein is CASSQRDSINQPQHF.

This clone appeared once. V is TRBV6-6 and J is TRBJ1-6; weak D call: TRBD1 (5 bases). The ends were cut back, 6 bases at V and 10 bases at J, with 13 bases in the middle. Germline V gene sequence: CDR1 MNHNY, CDR2 SVGAGI (reference sequence). The CDR3 has 13 residues. The CDR3 is CASRDGGKSPLHF. The CDR3 nucleotides are TGTGCCAGCAGGGACGGGGGTAAATCACCCCTCCACTTT.